The source of this TCR beta chain is a study of T cell repertoires in cytomegalovirus infection. At the level of the study: Public TCR beta signature analysis indicated the presence of both CMV infection and matching HLA type. Regarding the study as a whole: Summed frequency of public TCR beta families distinguished CMV carriers with the relevant HLA.

TCRdb called the reads again in MiXCR, with one record for every CDR3 protein. Here the sample spans approximately 730,000 distinct CDR3 sequences, almost 30% being singletons. This clonotype has more than one count but fewer than ten. Antigen: not known. The CDR3 contains 13 residues. Germline CDR1 reads SEHNR; CDR2 reads FQNEAQ (reference sequence). V gave up 10 bases and J gave up 2 bases; unmatched junction bases: 6. The clonotype comes from a human donor in good health (CMV status not recorded). Some clones in this sample may be carry-over from other donors' samples. The gene calls are TRBV7-9 and TRBJ2-5; 8 positions agree with TRBD2. The sample consisted of cultured CD8+ T cells from PBMCs, taken from culture after CMV antigen stimulation. CDR3 in DNA: TGTGCCATCCAGCGGGGGAGACAAGAGACCCAGTACTTC. Translated, it gives CAIQRGRQETQYF. The complete variable domain, with remaining parts taken from reference TRBV7-9 and TRBJ2-5, reads DTGVSQNPRHKITKRGQNVTFRCDPISEHNRLYWYRQTLGQGPEFLTYFQNEAQLEKSRLLSDRFSAERPKGSFSTLEIQRTEQGDSAMYLCAIQRGRQETQYFGPGTRLLVL.